The 24 T cell receptor beta chains listed next were all sequenced from one sample in a study of blood T cell repertoires in COVID-19. Sequencing was performed with immunoSEQ multiplex PCR; in TCRdb, only in-frame clones are kept and a portion is missing. The sample has tens of thousands of clones, 83% seen once. Sample: peripheral blood. The source of these receptors is a woman older than 75 with acute or convalescent COVID-19.

V and J are TRBV6-5 and TRBJ1-5; TRBD1 matches at 10 bases. V lost 4 bases, J lost 6 bases, and 6 bases stayed unmatched. CDR1 and CDR2 from the germline V gene are MNHEY and SVGAGI. The CDR3 extends over 15 amino acids. Here the CDR3 reads CASSWDRGRGQPQHF. In nucleotides, the CDR3 is TGTGCCAGCAGTTGGGACAGGGGTAGGGGTCAGCCCCAGCATTTT.

The rearrangement uses TRBV12-3 or TRBV12-4 and TRBJ1-1, with TRBD1 identical over 7 bases. J lost 7 bases, V lost 5 bases, and 7 bases had no gene match. This CDR3 spans 13 amino acids. The CDR3 DNA follows: TGTGCCAGCAGTCAGGGACAGACTGTTGAAGCTTTCTTT. Amino acids: CASSQGQTVEAFF.

The chain joins TRBV11-3 to TRBJ1-2, with D perhaps TRBD1 (6 bases). Germline assignment: CDR1 SGHNT and CDR2 YENEEA. Deletions cut 2 bases from V and 13 bases from J, with 17 bases between. This CDR3 region has 13 residues. CDR3 bases: TGTGCCAGCAGCTTAATCCTCGGGGGGCCGCGCACCTTC. Translated, it gives CASSLILGGPRTF.

V is TRBV7-9 and J is TRBJ1-2, with TRBD1 matching over 10 bases. Germline lookup yields CDR1 SEHNR and CDR2 FQNEAQ (reference sequence). CDR3 size: 13 residues. The V gene end was trimmed by 8 bases and the J gene end by 14 bases; junction bases not matched to a gene: 14. CDR3 region: CASEKSSGTGETF. The CDR3 DNA sequence: TGTGCCAGCGAAAAGAGCTCCGGGACAGGGGAAACCTTC.

V gene TRBV3-1 (or the pseudogene TRBV3-2) combines with J gene TRBJ2-3; the match to TRBD2 covers 13 bases. Germline V gives CDR1 LGHDT, CDR2 YNNKEL (reference sequence). With 3 bases clipped from V and 1 base from J, the junction kept 4 bases outside the gene matches. CDR3 size: 17 residues. In DNA, the CDR3 is TGTGCCAGCAGCCAGATTGGACTAGCGGGGGGCACAGATACGCAGTATTTT. It codes for CASSQIGLAGGTDTQYF.

CDR3 region: CASSPSGTSMGEQFF. Written as DNA, the CDR3 is TGTGCCAGCAGCCCATCCGGGACTAGCATGGGTGAGCAGTTCTTC. V gene TRBV9 combines with J gene TRBJ2-1; TRBD2 agrees at 9 bases. Trimming cost V 4 bases and J 9 bases; bases outside gene matches: 11. CDR1 is SGDLS, CDR2 YYNGEE, per germline. This CDR3 region has 15 residues.

This chain uses TRBV12-3 or TRBV12-4 with TRBJ1-2, with D tentatively TRBD1 (5 bases). The CDR3 covers 12 residues. Deletions cut 10 bases from V and 4 bases from J, with 13 bases between. CDR3 DNA sequence: TGTGCCACCACGGGGGAGCTCTATGGCTACACCTTC. Translating gives CATTGELYGYTF.

The rearrangement uses TRBV6-5 and TRBJ1-1, with D tentatively TRBD1 (5 bases). The CDR3 loop spans 14 amino acids. Germline V gene lookup returns CDR1 MNHEY and CDR2 SVGAGI. V lost 5 bases to trimming and J lost 1 base, with 11 bases between them. The CDR3 spells CASSKQGANTEAFF. The CDR3 DNA reads TGTGCCAGCAGTAAACAAGGGGCGAACACTGAAGCTTTCTTT.

The chain carries TRBV3-1 (or the pseudogene TRBV3-2) and TRBJ1-2; D unresolved. CDR3 size: 16 residues. Per germline, CDR1 LGHDT and CDR2 YNNKEL (reference sequence). Trimming pared 5 bases from V and 7 bases from J, leaving 23 bases between. The CDR3: CASSATRGARGGGYTF. CDR3 bases: TGTGCCAGCAGCGCTACCCGGGGAGCCCGAGGCGGTGGCTACACCTTC.

This rearrangement joins TRBV7-9 to TRBJ2-2; 8 nucleotides align to TRBD2. In germline, CDR1 is SEHNR, CDR2 FQNEAQ (reference sequence). V lost 5 bases and J lost 5; bases outside the gene matches: 10. This CDR3 is built from 16 residues. DNA of the CDR3: TGTGCCAGCAGCCCGTCCGGCGGGAGGTGGACCGGGGAGCTGTTTTTT. It is translated as CASSPSGGRWTGELFF.

The V gene is TRBV6-2 or TRBV6-3, the J gene TRBJ2-2; D is uncertain. Trimming removed 5 bases at V and 5 bases at J, with 12 bases between. The CDR3 sequence is 14 residues long. Germline V gives CDR1 MNHEY, CDR2 SVGEGT. The DNA for the CDR3 is TGTGCCAGCAGTGCGATGCGGCTTACCGGGGAGCTGTTTTTT. The encoded protein is CASSAMRLTGELFF.

The chain carries TRBV19 and TRBJ2-3; the match to TRBD2 covers 9 bases. The V gene end was trimmed by 0 bases and the J gene end by 6 bases; junction bases not matched to a gene: 10. Per the germline V gene, CDR1 is LNHDA and CDR2 is SQIVND (reference sequence). CDR3 size: 17 residues. The CDR3 loop is CASSIDGAGGPGDTQYF. The CDR3 nucleotides are TGTGCCAGTAGTATAGATGGGGCGGGAGGGCCAGGGGATACGCAGTATTTT.

This rearrangement joins TRBV25-1 to TRBJ2-3; no definite D call. The germline V and J ends were trimmed by 5 bases and 3 bases, with 6 bases remaining between them. The CDR3 is made up of 12 amino acids. Germline lookup yields CDR1 MGHDK and CDR2 SYGVNS. The CDR3 region is CASSQTTDTQYF. CDR3 nucleotides: TGTGCCAGCAGTCAGACAACAGATACGCAGTATTTT. The entire variable domain, with the rest obtained from reference TRBV25-1 and TRBJ2-3, is as follows: EADIYQTPRYLVIGTGKKITLECSQTMGHDKMYWYQQDPGMELHLIHYSYGVNSTEKGDLSSESTVSRIRTEHFPLTLESARPSHTSQYLCASSQTTDTQYFGPGTRLTVL.

V is TRBV5-1 and J is TRBJ1-2; TRBD1 matches at 7 bases. The germline CDR1 and CDR2 sequences are SGHRS and YFSETQ. There are 13 residues in the CDR3. The V gene end was trimmed by 6 bases and the J gene end by 2 bases; junction bases not matched to a gene: 4. CDR3 loop: CASTPGQNYGYTF. In DNA form, the CDR3 reads TGCGCCAGCACCCCGGGACAGAACTATGGCTACACCTTC.

The chain combines TRBV7-2 with TRBJ2-3; D uncertain. CDR1 and CDR2 from the germline V gene are SGHTA and FQGNSA. This CDR3 is 13 amino acids long. V lost 3 bases and J lost 1, with 5 bases in between. CDR3 sequence reads: CASSFLRTDTQYF. The CDR3 DNA is TGTGCCAGCAGCTTTCTCCGCACAGATACGCAGTATTTT.

The V and J genes are TRBV19 and TRBJ2-7; the match to TRBD2 covers 14 bases. The CDR3 is 19 amino acids. With V trimmed by 6 bases and J by 6 bases, 19 bases remained unmatched. Germline-derived CDR1 and CDR2 are LNHDA and SQIVND (reference sequence). The CDR3 is CASSPSRGLAGGRYSEQYF. Here the CDR3 DNA reads TGTGCCAGTAGCCCCTCCAGAGGACTAGCGGGGGGCCGGTACTCCGAGCAGTACTTC.

CDR3 region: CASSSRLAGAGELFF. CDR3 bases: TGTGCCAGCAGCTCTCGACTAGCGGGAGCCGGGGAGCTGTTTTTT. The rearrangement uses TRBV5-4 and TRBJ2-2; TRBD2 agrees at 12 bases. This CDR3 spans 15 amino acids. V lost 3 bases, J lost 6 bases, and 3 bases stayed unmatched. Per germline, CDR1 SGHNT and CDR2 YYREEE (reference sequence).

As DNA, the CDR3 is TGTGCCAGCAGTACAGGGCGGCAGCCCCAGCATTTT. Translation gives CASSTGRQPQHF. The genes are TRBV12-3 or TRBV12-4 and TRBJ1-5, with D possibly matching TRBD1 (6 bases). The CDR3 is made up of 12 amino acids. V lost 5 bases, J lost 7 bases, and 9 bases lay in between.

This clone was seen just once. The V gene is TRBV10-1, the J gene TRBJ1-1; D ambiguous. With 11 bases removed from V and 1 base from J, the gap between germline ends came to 32 bases. Germline assignment: CDR1 WNHNN and CDR2 SYGVQD (reference sequence). The CDR3 contains 19 residues. The CDR3: CARNITEWEKRRKNTEAFF. The CDR3 nucleotides read TGCGCCCGCAATATCACTGAGTGGGAAAAACGGAGGAAGAACACTGAAGCTTTCTTT.

This sequence joins TRBV7-3 and TRBJ2-2, with D possibly being TRBD1 (6 bases). The V gene lost 5 bases and the J gene lost 5 bases, with 9 bases spanning the gap. The germline gives CDR1 SGHTA, CDR2 FQGTGA. The length of the CDR3 is 13 residues. The CDR3 loop is CASSPQGTGELFF. CDR3 coding DNA: TGTGCCAGCAGCCCGCAGGGGACCGGGGAGCTGTTTTTT.

V gene TRBV5-8 combines with J gene TRBJ1-5; 8 bases match TRBD1. The CDR3 has 16 residues. CDR1 SGHTS and CDR2 YDEGEE come from the germline V gene. Losses at the gene ends were 3 bases for V and 5 bases for J; bases not matched to a gene: 10. CDR3 sequence (DNA): TGTGCCAGCAGCTCGGGAACAGGGGGGACCTATCAGCCCCAGCATTTT. Translation gives CASSSGTGGTYQPQHF.

J is TRBJ2-1 and V is TRBV7-2; unclear D gene. This CDR3 comprises 12 residues. The V end was cut by 3 bases, the J end by 3 bases, with 3 bases between. Per the germline V gene, CDR1 is SGHTA and CDR2 is FQGNSA. CDR3 region: CASSFNYNEQFF. The CDR3 DNA reads as TGTGCCAGCAGCTTTAACTACAATGAGCAGTTCTTC.

The J gene is TRBJ2-3, the V gene TRBV5-6; 8 positions match TRBD2. The V and J ends lost 4 bases and 0 bases, in that order; junction bases with no gene match: 7. Germline CDR1 is SGHDT and CDR2 is YYEEEE. The CDR3 sequence is 16 residues long. The CDR3 region has the DNA TGTGCCAGCAGCCAGGGACTAGTAGGAAGCACAGATACGCAGTATTTT. Translated, it gives CASSQGLVGSTDTQYF.

V gene TRBV19 combines with J gene TRBJ1-1; 7 nucleotides line up with TRBD1. The germline V gene has CDR1 LNHDA and CDR2 SQIVND (reference sequence). The CDR3 spans 15 residues. Trimming took 6 bases from V and 1 from J; bases not matched to a gene: 8. The CDR3 reads CASRARQGWNTEAFF. The CDR3 coding sequence is TGTGCCAGTAGAGCCCGACAGGGCTGGAACACTGAAGCTTTCTTT.